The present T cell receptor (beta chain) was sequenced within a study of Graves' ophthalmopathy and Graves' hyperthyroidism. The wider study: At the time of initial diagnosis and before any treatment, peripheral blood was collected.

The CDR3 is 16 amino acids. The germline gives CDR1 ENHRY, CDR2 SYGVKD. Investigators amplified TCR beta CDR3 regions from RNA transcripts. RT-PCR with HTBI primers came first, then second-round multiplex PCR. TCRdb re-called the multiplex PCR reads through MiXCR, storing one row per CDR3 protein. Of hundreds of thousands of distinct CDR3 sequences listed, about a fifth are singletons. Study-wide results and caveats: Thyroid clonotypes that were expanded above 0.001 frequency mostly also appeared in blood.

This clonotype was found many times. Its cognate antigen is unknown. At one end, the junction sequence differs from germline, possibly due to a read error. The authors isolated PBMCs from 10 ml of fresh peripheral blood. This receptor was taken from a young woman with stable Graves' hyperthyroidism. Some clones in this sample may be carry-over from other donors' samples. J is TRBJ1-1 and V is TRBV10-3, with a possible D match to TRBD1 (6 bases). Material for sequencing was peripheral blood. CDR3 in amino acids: CATSDLRGNMNTEAFF. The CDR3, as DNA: TGTGCCACCAGTGATCTCAGGGGTAATATGAACACTGAAGCTTTCTTT.